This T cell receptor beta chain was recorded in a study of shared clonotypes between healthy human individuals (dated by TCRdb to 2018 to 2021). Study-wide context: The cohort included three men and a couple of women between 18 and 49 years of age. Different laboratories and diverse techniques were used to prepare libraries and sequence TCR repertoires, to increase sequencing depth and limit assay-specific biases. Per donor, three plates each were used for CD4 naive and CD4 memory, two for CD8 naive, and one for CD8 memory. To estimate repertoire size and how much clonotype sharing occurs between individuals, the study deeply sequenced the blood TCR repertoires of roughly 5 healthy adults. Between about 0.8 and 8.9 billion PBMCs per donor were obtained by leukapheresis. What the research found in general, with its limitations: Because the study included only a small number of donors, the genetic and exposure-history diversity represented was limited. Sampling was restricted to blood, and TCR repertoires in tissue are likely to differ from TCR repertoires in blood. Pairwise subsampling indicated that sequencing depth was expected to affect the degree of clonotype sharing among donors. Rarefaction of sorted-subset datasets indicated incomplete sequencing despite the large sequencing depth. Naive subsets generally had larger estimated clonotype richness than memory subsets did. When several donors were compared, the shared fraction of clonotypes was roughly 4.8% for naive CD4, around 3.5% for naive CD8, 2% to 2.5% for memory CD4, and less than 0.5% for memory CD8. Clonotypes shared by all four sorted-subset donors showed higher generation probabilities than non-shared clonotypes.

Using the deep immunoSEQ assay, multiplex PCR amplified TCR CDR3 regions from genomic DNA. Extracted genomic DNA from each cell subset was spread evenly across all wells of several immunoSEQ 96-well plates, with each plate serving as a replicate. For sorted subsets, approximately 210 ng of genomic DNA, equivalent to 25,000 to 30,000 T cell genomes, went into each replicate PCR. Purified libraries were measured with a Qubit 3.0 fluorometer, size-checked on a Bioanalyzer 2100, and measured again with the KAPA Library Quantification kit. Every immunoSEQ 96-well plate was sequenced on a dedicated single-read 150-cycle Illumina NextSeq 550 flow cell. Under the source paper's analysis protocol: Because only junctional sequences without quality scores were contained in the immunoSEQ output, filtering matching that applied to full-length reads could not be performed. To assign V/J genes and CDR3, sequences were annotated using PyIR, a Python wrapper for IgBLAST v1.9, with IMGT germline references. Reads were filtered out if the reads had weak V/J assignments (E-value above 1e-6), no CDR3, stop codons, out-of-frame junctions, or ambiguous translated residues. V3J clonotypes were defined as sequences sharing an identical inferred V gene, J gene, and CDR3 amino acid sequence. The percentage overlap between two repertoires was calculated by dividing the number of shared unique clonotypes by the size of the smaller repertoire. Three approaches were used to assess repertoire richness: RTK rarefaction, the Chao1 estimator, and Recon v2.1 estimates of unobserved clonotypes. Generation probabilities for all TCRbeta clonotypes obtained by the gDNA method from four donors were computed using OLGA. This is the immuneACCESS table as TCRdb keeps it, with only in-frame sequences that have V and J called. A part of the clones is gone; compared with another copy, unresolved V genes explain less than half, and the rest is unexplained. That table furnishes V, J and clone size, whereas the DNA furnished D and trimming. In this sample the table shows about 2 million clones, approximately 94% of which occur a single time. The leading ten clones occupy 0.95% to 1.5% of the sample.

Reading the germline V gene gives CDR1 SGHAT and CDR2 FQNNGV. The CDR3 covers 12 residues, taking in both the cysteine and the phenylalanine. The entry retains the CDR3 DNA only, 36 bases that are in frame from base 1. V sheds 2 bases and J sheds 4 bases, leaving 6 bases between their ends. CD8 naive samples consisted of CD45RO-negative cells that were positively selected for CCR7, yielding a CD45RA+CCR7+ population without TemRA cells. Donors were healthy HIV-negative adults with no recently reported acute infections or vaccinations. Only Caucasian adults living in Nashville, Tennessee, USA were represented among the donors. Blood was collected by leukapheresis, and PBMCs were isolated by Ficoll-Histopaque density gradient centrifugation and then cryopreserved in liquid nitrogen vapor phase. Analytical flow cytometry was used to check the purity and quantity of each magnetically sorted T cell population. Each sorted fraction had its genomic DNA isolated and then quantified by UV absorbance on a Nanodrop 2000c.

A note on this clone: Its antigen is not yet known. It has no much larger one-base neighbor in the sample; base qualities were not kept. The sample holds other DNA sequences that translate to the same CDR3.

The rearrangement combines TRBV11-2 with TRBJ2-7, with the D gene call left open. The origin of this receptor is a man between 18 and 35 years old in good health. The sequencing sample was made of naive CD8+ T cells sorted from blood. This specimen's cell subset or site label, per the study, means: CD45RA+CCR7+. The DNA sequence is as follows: TGTGCCAGCAGCTTATGGGGTTACGAGCAGTACTTC. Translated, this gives CASSLWGYEQYF.